This TCR beta chain is drawn from a study of beta chain features in type 1 diabetes. Background on the study: On cell yields, gender and age, patients and healthy donors were similar.

This clone was recorded a few times. Its cognate antigen is unknown. Expressed TCRB transcripts were sequenced because the isolated RNA had all been reverse transcribed beforehand. The repertoire was sequenced with immunoSEQ multiplex PCR; TCRdb's copy has only in-frame clones and lacks some. The sample consists of some 660,000 clones, roughly 13% of them appearing once. Germline V gene sequence: CDR1 GTSNPN, CDR2 SVGIG (reference sequence). Losses at the gene ends were 0 bases for V and 0 bases for J; bases not matched to a gene: 0. The CDR3 extends over 15 amino acids. Study-level findings and limits: Shorter TCRB CDR3s, moderately but significantly so, marked every one of the four CD4+ subsets in Type 1 diabetes patients. Insertions at VDJ junctions were less frequent in type 1 diabetes patients. These patients also deleted more nucleotides at the same junctions.

Sampling consisted of one heparinised blood draw per donor, averaging around 120 mL. By way of CD45RO/CCR7/CD25/CD127/CD95/CD27, the CD4+ regulatory, stem cell-like memory, central memory and naive cells were sorted. The chain has TRBV30 and TRBJ1-4, with 8 nucleotides matching TRBD1. Sequences were obtained from naive CD4+ T cells from blood. The receptor's source is a man aged 18 to 30 with type 1 diabetes. In nucleotides, the CDR3 is TGTGCCTGGAGTGTACAGGGGGCAACTAATGAAAAACTGTTTTTT. It codes for CAWSVQGATNEKLFF.